The 21 T cell receptor beta chains reported below all come from one sample, sequenced in a study of blood T cells in healthy people across ages. For the second PCR, which ran for about 6 to 11 cycles, a sample-barcoded 5' primer and a J-beta primer mix were used. Each CDR3 protein is one row after TCRdb ran MiXCR on the 5' RACE reads. The sample lists 600,000 to 800,000 distinct CDR3 sequences; 21% were seen once. The sample was blood. These receptors originate from a man in his 70s in good health.

The chain carries TRBV5-5 and TRBJ1-4; perhaps TRBD1 as D (6 bases). V lost 0 bases and J lost 7, with 13 bases in between. There are 15 residues in the CDR3. Germline-derived CDR1 and CDR2 are SGHKS and YYEKEE (reference sequence). CDR3 DNA: TGTGCCAGCAGCTTGGGAGGGGGAAAGGCTGAAAAACTGTTTTTT. Its protein is CASSLGGGKAEKLFF.

The gene calls are TRBV18 and TRBJ2-7, with 12 bases lining up with TRBD2. Germline trimming cut 5 bases from V and 6 bases from J; bases unmatched to any gene: 5. The CDR3 spans 14 residues. The germline CDR1 and CDR2 sequences are KGHSH and LQKENI. Here the CDR3 reads CASSATSGSTEQYF. The CDR3 bases are TGTGCCAGCTCAGCGACTAGCGGGAGTACCGAGCAGTACTTC.

This clonotype was counted many times. This CDR3 is CSVEMGATHGTEAFF. In nucleotides, the CDR3 is TGCAGCGTTGAAATGGGGGCGACCCACGGGACTGAAGCTTTCTTT. V gene TRBV29-1 combines with J gene TRBJ1-1; D is perhaps TRBD1 (6 bases). The CDR3 contains 15 residues. Germline V gene lookup returns CDR1 SQVTM and CDR2 ANQGSEA. Trimming took off 2 bases at V and 5 bases at J, with 18 bases between the two ends. Full variable domain (missing parts from reference TRBV29-1 and TRBJ1-1): SAVISQKPSRDICQRGTSLTIQCQVDSQVTMMFWYRQQPGQSLTLIATANQGSEATYESGFVIDKFPISRPNLTFSTLTVSNMSPEDSSIYLCSVEMGATHGTEAFFGQGTRLTVV.

The J gene is TRBJ2-7, the V gene TRBV18; no clear D. CDR1 is KGHSH and CDR2 is LQKENI in the germline V gene. V lost 2 bases to trimming and J lost 3 bases, with 14 bases between them. This CDR3 has 15 residues. The CDR3 sequence: CASSPLESSVYEQYF. The CDR3 region has the DNA TGTGCCAGCTCACCATTGGAGTCGTCCGTCTACGAGCAGTACTTC.

This clonotype was picked up a small number of times. The V gene is TRBV24-1, the J gene TRBJ2-1, with unresolved D. The CDR3 consists of 13 residues. Germline V gene data show CDR1 as KGHDR and CDR2 as SFDVKD. Trimming took 1 base from V and 10 from J, leaving 10 bases between them. Here the CDR3 DNA reads TGTGCCACCAGTGATTTCGCCGGTGGAGAGCAGTTCTTC. Encoded protein: CATSDFAGGEQFF.

This clonotype was counted a few times. The V call is TRBV7-9, the J call TRBJ2-5, with D possibly TRBD2 on 6 matching bases. CDR1 and CDR2 (germline): SEHNR, FQNEAQ (reference sequence). The CDR3 covers 16 residues. Trimming removed 1 base at V and 0 bases at J, with 12 bases between. CDR3 region: CASSLGSGWDQETQYF. The CDR3, as DNA: TGTGCCAGCAGCTTAGGAAGCGGGTGGGACCAAGAGACCCAGTACTTC.

This clonotype appeared a few times. The chain uses TRBV3-1 and TRBJ2-5, with D perhaps matching TRBD1 or TRBD2 (5 bases each). The germline V gene has CDR1 LGHDT and CDR2 YNNKEL (reference sequence). Between the trimmed V and J ends, which lost 6 bases and 5 bases, there was a span of 13 bases. This CDR3 has 13 residues. The CDR3: CASRLGTSETQYF. DNA for the CDR3: TGTGCCAGCAGACTCGGGACGTCGGAGACCCAGTACTTC.

This chain connects TRBV29-1 to TRBJ2-4, with D perhaps TRBD2 (5 bases). Germline V CDR1 and CDR2: SQVTM, ANQGSEA. Trimming pared 4 bases from V and 8 bases from J, leaving 9 bases between. CDR3 length equals 11 residues. CDR3 DNA: TGCAGCGTTGGGATGCGGGACATTCAGTACTTC. It is translated as CSVGMRDIQYF.

This clonotype was seen just once. A much larger clone sits a single nucleotide away, making a read error possible. The chain carries TRBV9 and TRBJ2-1; 8 bases match TRBD2. The CDR3 runs 15 residues. Losses at the gene ends were 0 bases for V and 3 bases for J; bases not matched to a gene: 2. Germline V gives CDR1 SGDLS, CDR2 YYNGEE. CDR3 sequence (DNA): TGTGCCAGCAGCGTAGTGGCGGGAGGCTACAATGAGCAGTTCTTC. It encodes CASSVVAGGYNEQFF.

This clonotype was observed a handful of times. The gene calls are TRBV7-2 and TRBJ1-2, with TRBD1 matching over 7 bases. Germline trimming cut 5 bases from V and 0 bases from J; bases unmatched to any gene: 6. The germline V gene encodes CDR1 SGHTA and CDR2 FQGNSA. The CDR3 is 15 amino acids. CDR3 sequence (DNA): TGTGCCAGCAGCGAACAGGGGACGGCTAACTATGGCTACACCTTC. Translated: CASSEQGTANYGYTF.

The chain recombines TRBV6-2 or TRBV6-3 with TRBJ2-2; TRBD2 aligns across 10 bases. The V gene end was trimmed by 5 bases and the J gene end by 3 bases; junction bases not matched to a gene: 9. This CDR3 comprises 17 residues. The germline V gene has CDR1 MNHEY and CDR2 SVGEGT. The chain's CDR3 is CASSTHPGTSDTGELFF. CDR3 bases: TGTGCCAGCAGTACCCACCCCGGGACTAGCGACACCGGGGAGCTGTTTTTT.

The rearrangement joins TRBV2 to TRBJ2-7; D is unresolved. The CDR3 is 14 amino acids. Trimming stripped 3 bases from V and 2 bases from J, with 11 bases between. Germline assignment: CDR1 SNHLY and CDR2 FYNNEI. CDR3 protein: CASSEAEKPYEQYF. Here the CDR3 DNA reads TGTGCCAGCAGTGAGGCAGAGAAACCCTACGAGCAGTACTTC.

This clonotype occurred many times. This chain links TRBV5-1 with TRBJ2-5; possibly TRBD2 for D (6 bases). The assigned J gene may be wrong: the sequence end matches TRBJ2-7 better. This CDR3 region has 14 residues. Germline CDR1 is SGHRS and CDR2 is YFSETQ. CDR3: CASTMTGGTYEQYF. In DNA, the CDR3 is TGCGCCAGCACGATGACCGGGGGAACATACGAGCAGTACTTC.

This clonotype came up a few times. The V call is TRBV5-5, the J call TRBJ2-5; 10 positions agree with TRBD2. The J segment lost 1 base and the V segment lost 0 bases, leaving 3 bases of the junction unmatched. Per the germline V gene, CDR1 is SGHKS and CDR2 is YYEKEE (reference sequence). CDR3 length: 16 residues. CDR3 nucleotides: TGTGCCAGCAGCTTGGGAGCGGGAGGGCCCCAAGAGACCCAGTACTTC. Translation: CASSLGAGGPQETQYF.

This chain uses TRBV12-3 or TRBV12-4 with TRBJ2-3; D possibly corresponds to TRBD2 (6 bases). Trimming cost V 5 bases and J 0 bases, with 18 bases left between them. The CDR3 sequence is 17 residues long. For the CDR3, the DNA is TGTGCCAGCAGTCCGCCAGGCAGCGGGCCGAGCACAGATACGCAGTATTTT. It encodes CASSPPGSGPSTDTQYF.

The rearrangement joins TRBV29-1 to TRBJ2-5, with TRBD1 matching over 7 bases. The J call could be wrong; TRBJ2-7 is a better fit for the DNA end. Germline lookup yields CDR1 SQVTM and CDR2 ANQGSEA. The CDR3 extends over 13 amino acids. CDR3 amino acids: CSAAGTDAYEQYF. For the CDR3, the DNA is TGCAGCGCCGCCGGGACAGACGCCTACGAGCAGTACTTC.

This clonotype occurred a few times. The chain is built from TRBV20-1 and TRBJ2-5, with 8 positions matching TRBD2. With the DNA end fitting TRBJ2-1 better, the J assignment may be wrong. Germline V gives CDR1 DFQATT, CDR2 SNEGSKA (reference sequence). The CDR3 extends over 15 amino acids. CDR3 in amino acids: CSARETGGIYNEQFF. In DNA, the CDR3 is TGCAGTGCTAGAGAAACGGGAGGGATCTACAATGAGCAGTTCTTC.

This clonotype was seen just once. The chain has TRBV6-5 and TRBJ2-7; TRBD1 matches at 7 bases. Germline CDR1 is MNHEY and CDR2 is SVGAGI. The V gene end was trimmed by 0 bases and the J gene end by 3 bases; junction bases not matched to a gene: 2. This CDR3 contains 14 residues. The CDR3 bases are TGTGCCAGCAGTTACTCGTACAGGGGCTACGAGCAGTACTTC. The encoded protein is CASSYSYRGYEQYF.

The rearrangement uses TRBV6-2 or TRBV6-3 and TRBJ2-4, with TRBD1 as a possible D gene (5 bases). Trimming pared 7 bases from V and 3 bases from J, leaving 13 bases between. The CDR3 runs to 14 residues. Per germline, CDR1 MNHEY and CDR2 SVGEGT. Here the CDR3 reads CASNPGLSKNIQYF. CDR3 nucleotides: TGTGCCAGCAACCCAGGGTTGAGCAAAAACATTCAGTACTTC.

This clonotype occurred many times. V gene TRBV15 combines with J gene TRBJ2-7; possibly TRBD1 for D (8 bases). Germline CDR1 is LNHNV and CDR2 is YYDKDF (reference sequence). V shed 1 base and J shed 5 bases, with 15 bases lying between them. The length of the CDR3 is 15 residues. CDR3 sequence reads: CATSRGGQGLHEQYF. In DNA form, the CDR3 reads TGTGCCACCAGCAGAGGAGGACAGGGACTACACGAGCAGTACTTC.

This clonotype was seen repeatedly, ten times or more. The rearrangement links TRBV28 to TRBJ2-7; 8 positions match TRBD2. V lost 6 bases and J lost 3; bases outside the gene matches: 16. The CDR3 is made up of 17 amino acids. Germline V gene data show CDR1 as MDHEN and CDR2 as SYDVKM. The CDR3, as DNA: TGTGCCAGCAGCTCCCAACATAGCGGGGTGAAACTCTACGAGCAGTACTTC. It translates to CASSSQHSGVKLYEQYF.